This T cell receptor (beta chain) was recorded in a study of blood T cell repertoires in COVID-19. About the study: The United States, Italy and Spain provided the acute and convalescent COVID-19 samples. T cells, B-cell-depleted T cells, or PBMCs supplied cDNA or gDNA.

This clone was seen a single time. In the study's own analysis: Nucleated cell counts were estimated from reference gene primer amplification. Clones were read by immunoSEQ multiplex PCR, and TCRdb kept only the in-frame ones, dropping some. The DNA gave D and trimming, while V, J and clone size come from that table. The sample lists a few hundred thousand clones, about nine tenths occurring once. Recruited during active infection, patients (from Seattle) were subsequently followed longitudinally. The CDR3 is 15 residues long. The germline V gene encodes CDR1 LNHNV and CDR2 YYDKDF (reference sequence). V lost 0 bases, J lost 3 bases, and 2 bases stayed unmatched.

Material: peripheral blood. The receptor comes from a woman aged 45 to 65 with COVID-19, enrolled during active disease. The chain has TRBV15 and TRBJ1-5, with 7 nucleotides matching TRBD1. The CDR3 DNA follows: TGTGCCACCAGCAGAGATACAGGGGTCAATCAGCCCCAGCATTTT. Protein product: CATSRDTGVNQPQHF.